One TCR beta chain is described in this entry. Its target is not known. The protocol was immunoSEQ multiplex PCR, while the TCRdb copy is restricted to in-frame clones and leaves out a portion. The repertoire holds a few thousand clones, 28% seen once, with around 8.5% in the top ten. CDR3 length: 13 residues. Trimming removed 4 bases at V and 8 bases at J, with 12 bases between. Germline-derived CDR1 and CDR2 are WSHSY and SAAADI. The data derive from a study of T cells in localized non-small cell lung cancer. Study observations and caveats: Of the tissues analyzed, uninvolved adjacent lung showed maximal T cell clonality, greater than tumor.

The material was lung tumor tissue, obtained before any cancer treatment. The rearrangement joins TRBV10-2 to TRBJ1-3; perhaps TRBD1 as D (6 bases). The receptor's source is a female donor at least 60 years old with stage I lung adenocarcinoma. The CDR3 protein is CASSARQVDTIYF. The CDR3 DNA sequence: TGCGCCAGCAGTGCCAGACAGGTCGACACCATATATTTT.